The 11 T cell receptor beta chains listed next were all sequenced from one sample in a study of shared clonotypes between healthy human individuals. Assay: immunoSEQ multiplex PCR; the TCRdb copy retains only in-frame clones and omits some. This table has about 2.2 million clones, roughly 93% appearing once. Positive CCR7 selection of CD45RO-negative cells yielded the naive CD8 cells, and terminally differentiated effector memory CD45RA+ cells were excluded. Input material: naive CD8+ T cells from PBMCs. The receptors were sampled from a man in his late teens or twenties in good health. Some clones in this sample may be carry-over from other donors' samples.

The rearrangement uses TRBV7-9 and TRBJ2-1, with TRBD2 matching over 7 bases. The CDR3 loop spans 17 amino acids. V lost 3 bases and J lost 1; bases outside the gene matches: 9. Germline-derived CDR1 and CDR2 are SEHNR and FQNEAQ (reference sequence). CDR3 sequence reads: CASSFRRSGNSYNEQFF. In DNA form, the CDR3 reads TGTGCCAGCAGCTTTCGCAGGAGCGGGAATTCCTACAATGAGCAGTTCTTC.

The chain is built from TRBV29-1 and TRBJ2-3; D might be TRBD1 (5 bases). Germline CDR1 SQVTM, CDR2 ANQGSEA. The CDR3 sequence is 12 residues long. V was cut by 6 bases and J by 4 bases, with 11 bases left in between. The CDR3 DNA reads as TGCAGCGTGGTAAGGGGTCCAGATACGCAGTATTTT. This translates into CSVVRGPDTQYF.

The DNA of the CDR3 is TGTGCCACCAGCCGGGACAGGGGGCGGGCTGGGGCCAACGTCCTGACTTTC. The encoded protein is CATSRDRGRAGANVLTF. The rearrangement links TRBV15 to TRBJ2-6; 12 bases map to TRBD1. The ends lost 5 bases at V and 2 bases at J; junction bases unmatched: 4. Germline V lookup: CDR1 LNHNV, CDR2 YYDKDF (reference sequence). The CDR3 sequence is 17 residues long.

The rearrangement joins TRBV30 to TRBJ2-7; 7 bases match TRBD1. V was pared by 2 bases and J by 2 bases, with 6 bases of the junction left unmatched. The CDR3 contains 14 residues. Germline V lookup: CDR1 GTSNPN, CDR2 SVGIG (reference sequence). The CDR3: CAWSRQGFPYEQYF. The CDR3 region has the DNA TGTGCCTGGAGTCGACAGGGCTTTCCCTACGAGCAGTACTTC.

V is TRBV28 and J is TRBJ2-7; the D is unclear. The germline V and J ends were trimmed by 4 bases and 6 bases, with 13 bases remaining between them. The germline CDR1 and CDR2 sequences are MDHEN and SYDVKM. The CDR3 has 13 amino acids. The CDR3 sequence is CASSWTSKGEQYF. The DNA for the CDR3 is TGTGCCAGCAGTTGGACCTCGAAGGGCGAGCAGTACTTC.

The rearrangement joins TRBV25-1 to TRBJ1-1, with no clear D. Trimming took off 4 bases at V and 0 bases at J, with 15 bases between the two ends. The CDR3 covers 16 residues. Germline values: CDR1 MGHDK, CDR2 SYGVNS. CDR3 residues: CASSAIPNSMNTEAFF. The CDR3 bases are TGTGCCAGCAGTGCAATTCCGAATAGCATGAACACTGAAGCTTTCTTT.

A word on this clone: The sample holds other DNA sequences that translate to the same CDR3. CDR3 coding DNA: TGTGCCAGCAGCCAACGCGGCTACAATGAGCAGTTCTTC. It is translated as CASSQRGYNEQFF. The gene calls are TRBV14 and TRBJ2-1, with D hard to call. CDR3 size: 13 residues. Looked up from germline, CDR1 is SGHDN and CDR2 is FVKESK. V lost 2 bases and J 3 bases, leaving 5 bases between the germline ends.

This chain connects TRBV7-9 to TRBJ2-2; 7 positions agree with TRBD1. The CDR3 spans 16 residues. The germline V gene encodes CDR1 SEHNR and CDR2 FQNEAQ (reference sequence). V trimming: 10 bases; J trimming: 0 bases; junction bases outside the gene matches: 11. CDR3 loop: CANQQNRGTNTGELFF. The CDR3 bases are TGTGCCAACCAACAGAACAGGGGAACGAACACCGGGGAGCTGTTTTTT.

The chain is built from TRBV5-1 and TRBJ1-4; D is unclear. This CDR3 is 13 amino acids long. Germline-derived CDR1 and CDR2 are SGHRS and YFSETQ. Trimming removed 3 bases at V and 7 bases at J, with 10 bases between. CDR3 coding DNA: TGCGCCAGCAGCTCGGCGACGGGTGAAAAACTGTTTTTT. Translation: CASSSATGEKLFF.

The chain couples TRBV27 to TRBJ2-1; the match to TRBD2 covers 13 bases. Germline values: CDR1 MNHEY, CDR2 SMNVEV (reference sequence). The CDR3 is 17 residues long. V gave up 3 bases and J gave up 4 bases; unmatched junction bases: 6. The CDR3 is CASSFPGLAGTYNEQFF. Here the CDR3 DNA reads TGTGCCAGCAGTTTCCCGGGACTAGCGGGGACATACAATGAGCAGTTCTTC.

In its sample, this clone was seen once. This chain links TRBV27 with TRBJ2-3, with a possible D match to TRBD2 (5 bases). CDR1 is MNHEY, CDR2 SMNVEV, per germline (reference sequence). The CDR3 totals 15 residues. V was pared by 3 bases and J by 6 bases, with 16 bases between. The CDR3 coding sequence is TGTGCCAGCAGTTTCGGGATAAATGGGCGGGATACGCAGTATTTT. It yields the protein CASSFGINGRDTQYF.